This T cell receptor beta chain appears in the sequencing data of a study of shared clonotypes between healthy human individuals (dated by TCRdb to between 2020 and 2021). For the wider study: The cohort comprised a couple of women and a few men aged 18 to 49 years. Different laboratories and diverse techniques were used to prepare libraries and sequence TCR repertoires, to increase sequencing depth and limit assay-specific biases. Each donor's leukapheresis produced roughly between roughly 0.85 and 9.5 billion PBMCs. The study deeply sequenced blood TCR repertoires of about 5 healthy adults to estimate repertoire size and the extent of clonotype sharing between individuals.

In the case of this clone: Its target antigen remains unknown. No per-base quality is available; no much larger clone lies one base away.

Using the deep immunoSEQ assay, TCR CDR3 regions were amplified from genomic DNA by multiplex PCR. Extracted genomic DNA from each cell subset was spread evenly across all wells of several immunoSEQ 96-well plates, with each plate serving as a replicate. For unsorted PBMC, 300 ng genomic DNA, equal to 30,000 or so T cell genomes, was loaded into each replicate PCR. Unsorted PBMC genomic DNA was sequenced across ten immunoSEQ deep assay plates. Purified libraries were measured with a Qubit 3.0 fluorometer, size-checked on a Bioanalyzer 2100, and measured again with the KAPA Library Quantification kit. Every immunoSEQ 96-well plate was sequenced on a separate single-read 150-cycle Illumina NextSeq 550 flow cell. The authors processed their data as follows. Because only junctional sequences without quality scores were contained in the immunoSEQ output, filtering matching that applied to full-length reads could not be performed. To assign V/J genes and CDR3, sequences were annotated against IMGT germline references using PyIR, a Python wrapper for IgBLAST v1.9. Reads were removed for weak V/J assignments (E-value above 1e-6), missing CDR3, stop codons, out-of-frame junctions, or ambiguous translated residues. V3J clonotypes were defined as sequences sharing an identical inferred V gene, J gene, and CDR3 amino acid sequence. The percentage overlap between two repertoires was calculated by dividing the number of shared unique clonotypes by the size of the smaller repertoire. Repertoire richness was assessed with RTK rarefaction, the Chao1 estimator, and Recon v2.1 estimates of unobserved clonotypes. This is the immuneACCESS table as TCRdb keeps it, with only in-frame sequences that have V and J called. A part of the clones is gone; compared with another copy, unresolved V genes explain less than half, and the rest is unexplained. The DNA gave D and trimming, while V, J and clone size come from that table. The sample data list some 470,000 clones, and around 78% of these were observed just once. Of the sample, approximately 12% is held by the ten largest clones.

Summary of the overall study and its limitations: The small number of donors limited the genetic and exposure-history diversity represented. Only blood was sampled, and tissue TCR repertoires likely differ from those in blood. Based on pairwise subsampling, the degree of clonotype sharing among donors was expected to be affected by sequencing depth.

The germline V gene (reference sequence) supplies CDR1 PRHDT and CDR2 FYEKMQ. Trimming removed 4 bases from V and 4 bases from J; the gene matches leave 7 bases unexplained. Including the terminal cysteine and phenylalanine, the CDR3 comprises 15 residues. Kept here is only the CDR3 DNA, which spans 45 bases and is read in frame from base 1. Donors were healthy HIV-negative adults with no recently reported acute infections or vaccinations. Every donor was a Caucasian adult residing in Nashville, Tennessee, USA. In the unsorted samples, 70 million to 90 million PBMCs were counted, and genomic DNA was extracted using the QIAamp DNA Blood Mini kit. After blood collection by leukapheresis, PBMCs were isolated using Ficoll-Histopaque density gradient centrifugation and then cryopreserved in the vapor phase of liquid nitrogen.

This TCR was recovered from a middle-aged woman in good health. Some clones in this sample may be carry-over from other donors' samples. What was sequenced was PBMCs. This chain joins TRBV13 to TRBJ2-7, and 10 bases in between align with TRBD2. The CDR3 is CASSSSGRGWYEQYF. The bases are TGTGCCAGCAGCTCGAGCGGGAGGGGGTGGTACGAGCAGTACTTC. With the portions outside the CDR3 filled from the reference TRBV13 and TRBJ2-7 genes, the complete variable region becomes AAGVIQSPRHLIKEKRETATLKCYPIPRHDTVYWYQQGPGQDPQFLISFYEKMQSDKGSIPDRFSAQQFSDYHSELNMSSLELGDSALYFCASSSSGRGWYEQYFGPGTRLTVT.